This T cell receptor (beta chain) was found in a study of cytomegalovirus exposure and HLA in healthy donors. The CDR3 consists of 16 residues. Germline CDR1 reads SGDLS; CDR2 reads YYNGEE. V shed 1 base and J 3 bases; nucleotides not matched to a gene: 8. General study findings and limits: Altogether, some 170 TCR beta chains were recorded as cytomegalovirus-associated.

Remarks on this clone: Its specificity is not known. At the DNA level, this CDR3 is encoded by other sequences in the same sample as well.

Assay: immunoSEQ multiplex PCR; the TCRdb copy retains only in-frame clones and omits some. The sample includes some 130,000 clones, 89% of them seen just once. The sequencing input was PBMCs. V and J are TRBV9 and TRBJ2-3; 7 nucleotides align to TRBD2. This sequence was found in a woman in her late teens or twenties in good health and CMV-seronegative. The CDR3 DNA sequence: TGTGCCAGCAGCGTACGTCCTAGCGGAGGAACAGATACGCAGTATTTT. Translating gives CASSVRPSGGTDTQYF. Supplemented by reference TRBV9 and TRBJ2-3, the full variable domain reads DSGVTQTPKHLITATGQRVTLRCSPRSGDLSVYWYQQSLDQGLQFLIQYYNGEERAKGNILERFSAQQFPDLHSELNLSSLELGDSALYFCASSVRPSGGTDTQYFGPGTRLTVL.